This T cell receptor (beta chain) was recovered during a study of cytomegalovirus exposure and HLA in healthy donors. General study points: V- and J-gene trimming of TCR beta was linked (in a later analysis) to a missense DCLRE1C variant. Fewer N-insertions than the 666-donor mean were reportedly shown by an Asian-associated ancestry cluster in a later analysis. Common viral pathogens seemed, in a later analysis, to connect with several of the most significant clusters.

PCR employed 60 Vbeta and 13 Jbeta primers. Clones were sequenced by immunoSEQ multiplex PCR, and TCRdb holds only the in-frame ones, with some missing. The data hold 180,000 or so clones, with 75% to 85% observed a single time. Donors sampled were nominally healthy, though unrecorded immune exposures were likely. Concerning this clone itself: Its antigen is undetermined. Other DNA sequences of this sample code for an identical CDR3.

The source is a young man in good health and CMV-seronegative. Sequenced: PBMCs.

DNA for the CDR3: TGTGCCAGCAGTCAGACCTACGAGCAGTACTTC. This sequence encodes CASSQTYEQYF. The chain is built from TRBV2 and TRBJ2-7; the D is unclear. The germline V and J ends were trimmed by 5 bases and 2 bases, with 4 bases remaining between them. The CDR3 contains 11 residues. Germline lookup yields CDR1 SNHLY and CDR2 FYNNEI. The variable domain in full, completed from reference TRBV2 and TRBJ2-7, reads EPEVTQTPSHQVTQMGQEVILRCVPISNHLYFYWYRQILGQKVEFLVSFYNNEISEKSEIFDDQFSVERPDGSNFTLKIRSTKLEDSAMYFCASSQTYEQYFGPGTRLTVT.